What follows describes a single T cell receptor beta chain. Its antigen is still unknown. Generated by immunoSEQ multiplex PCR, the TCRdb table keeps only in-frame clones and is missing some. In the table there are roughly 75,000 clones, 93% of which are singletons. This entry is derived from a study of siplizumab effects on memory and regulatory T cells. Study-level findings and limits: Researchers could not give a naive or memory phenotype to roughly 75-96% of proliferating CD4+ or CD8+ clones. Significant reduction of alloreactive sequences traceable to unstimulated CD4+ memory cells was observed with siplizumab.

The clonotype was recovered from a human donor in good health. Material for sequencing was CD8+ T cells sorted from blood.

The CDR3 loop is CASSLGRGALNEQFF. CDR3 coding DNA: TGTGCCAGCAGCTTAGGCCGGGGGGCCCTCAATGAGCAGTTCTTC. The V and J genes are TRBV13 and TRBJ2-1; D is perhaps TRBD2 (7 bases). This CDR3 has 15 residues. Germline V gene sequence: CDR1 PRHDT, CDR2 FYEKMQ (reference sequence). The ends were cut back, 0 bases at V and 6 bases at J, with 12 bases in the middle.